This T cell receptor beta chain emerged from a study of OX40 agonist ivuxolimab in advanced cancers. The germline CDR1 and CDR2 sequences are SEHNR and FQNEAQ (reference sequence). V shed 4 bases, J shed 9 bases, and the junction held 6 bases outside the gene matches. The CDR3 totals 13 residues. Some clones are missing from TCRdb's copy, which holds only in-frame ones; the method was immunoSEQ multiplex PCR. The table records tens of thousands of clones, roughly four fifths of them present only once. This receptor was taken from an adult with an advanced solid tumor such as melanoma, head and neck, liver or kidney cancer. Source: CD4+ or CD8+ T cells sorted from blood, taken in a trial of the OX40 agonist ivuxolimab. The chain links TRBV7-9 to TRBJ2-1; TRBD1 matches at 7 bases. DNA of the CDR3: TGTGCCAGCAGCTATACAGGGGTGGGTGAGCAGTTCTTC. Its protein product is CASSYTGVGEQFF.